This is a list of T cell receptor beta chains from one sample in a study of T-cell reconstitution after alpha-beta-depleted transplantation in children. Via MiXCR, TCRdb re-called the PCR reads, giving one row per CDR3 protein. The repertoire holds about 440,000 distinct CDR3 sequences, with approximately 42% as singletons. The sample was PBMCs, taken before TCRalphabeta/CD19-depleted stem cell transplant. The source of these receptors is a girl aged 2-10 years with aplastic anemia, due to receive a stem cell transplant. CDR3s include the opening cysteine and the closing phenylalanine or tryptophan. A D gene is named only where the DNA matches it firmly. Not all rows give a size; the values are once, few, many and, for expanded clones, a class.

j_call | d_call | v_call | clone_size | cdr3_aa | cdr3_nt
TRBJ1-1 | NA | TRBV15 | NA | CATSRDTWEAFF | TGTGCCACCAGCAGAGACACCTGGGAAGCTTTCTTT
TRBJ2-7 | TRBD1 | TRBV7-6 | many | CASSSRQGHEQYF | TGTGCCAGCAGCTCGAGACAGGGCCACGAGCAGTACTTC
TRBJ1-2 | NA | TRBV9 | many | CASSVGKGPGQYNYGYTF | TGTGCCAGCAGCGTCGGAAAGGGTCCCGGACAGTATAACTATGGCTACACCTTC
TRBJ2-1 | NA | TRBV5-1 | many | CASSPMDNSEDEQFF | TGCGCCAGCAGCCCTATGGATAATTCGGAGGATGAGCAGTTCTTC
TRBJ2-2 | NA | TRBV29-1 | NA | CSVETGTPTGELFF | TGCAGCGTTGAGACCGGGACTCCCACCGGGGAGCTGTTTTTT
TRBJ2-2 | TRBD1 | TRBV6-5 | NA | CASSSPQGANTGELFF | TGTGCCAGCAGTTCCCCACAGGGGGCGAACACCGGGGAGCTGTTTTTT
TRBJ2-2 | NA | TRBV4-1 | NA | CASARYRDTGELFF | TGCGCCAGCGCTCGATACAGGGACACCGGGGAGCTGTTTTTT
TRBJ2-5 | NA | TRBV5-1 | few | CASSLNAGQETQYF | TGCGCCAGCAGCTTGAATGCAGGACAAGAGACCCAGTACTTC
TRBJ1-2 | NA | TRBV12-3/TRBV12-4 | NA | CASSRGAGYTF | TGTGCCAGCAGTCGGGGGGCTGGCTACACCTTC
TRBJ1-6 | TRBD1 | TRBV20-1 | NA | CSASYRGYNSPLHF | TGCAGTGCTAGCTACAGGGGTTATAATTCACCCCTCCACTTT
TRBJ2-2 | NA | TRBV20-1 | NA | CSASKDTGELFF | TGCAGTGCTAGCAAGGACACCGGGGAGCTGTTTTTT
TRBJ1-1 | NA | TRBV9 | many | CASSVADSPNTEAFF | TGTGCCAGCAGCGTAGCTGACAGCCCGAACACTGAAGCTTTCTTT
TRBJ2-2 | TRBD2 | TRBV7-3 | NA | CASSVGLAGGRNTGELFF | TGTGCCAGCAGCGTGGGACTAGCGGGGGGGCGTAACACCGGGGAGCTGTTTTTT
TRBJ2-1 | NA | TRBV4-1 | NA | CASSQDLRERLPYNEQFF | TGCGCCAGCAGCCAAGATTTAAGGGAGAGGTTGCCCTACAATGAGCAGTTCTTC
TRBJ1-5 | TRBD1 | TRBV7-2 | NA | CASSPDRGQVQPQHF | TGTGCCAGCAGCCCGGACAGGGGGCAGGTTCAGCCCCAGCATTTT
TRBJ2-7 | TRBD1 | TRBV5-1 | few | CASSLGGQYPSYEQYF | TGCGCCAGCAGCTTGGGGGGACAGTACCCGTCCTACGAGCAGTACTTC
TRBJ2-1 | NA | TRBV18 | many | CASSPVVGSEFF | TGTGCCAGCTCACCAGTGGTGGGGAGTGAGTTCTTC
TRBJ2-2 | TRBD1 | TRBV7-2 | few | CASSPTGSPTGELFF | TGTGCCAGCAGCCCGACAGGGTCCCCCACCGGGGAGCTGTTTTTT
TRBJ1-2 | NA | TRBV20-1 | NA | CSARDARDGYGYTF | TGCAGTGCTAGAGATGCCAGGGACGGCTATGGCTACACCTTC
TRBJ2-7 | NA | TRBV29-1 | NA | CSVEGQNYEQYF | TGCAGCGTTGAAGGGCAGAACTACGAGCAGTACTTC
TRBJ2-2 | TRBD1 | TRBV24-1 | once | CATSDWTGNTGELFF | TGTGCCACCAGTGATTGGACAGGGAACACCGGGGAGCTGTTTTTT
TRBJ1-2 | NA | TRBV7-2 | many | CASSLRNLGARYGYTF | TGTGCCAGCAGCTTACGCAACCTGGGGGCGAGGTATGGCTACACCTTC
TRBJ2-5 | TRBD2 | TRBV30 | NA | CAWRAGDWLETQYF | TGTGCCTGGAGGGCGGGAGATTGGTTAGAGACCCAGTACTTC
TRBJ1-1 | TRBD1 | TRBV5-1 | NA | CASSDGTGGDAFF | TGCGCCAGCAGCGACGGGACAGGGGGCGATGCTTTCTTT
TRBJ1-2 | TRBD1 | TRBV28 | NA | CASSFPGTGDGYTF | TGTGCCAGCAGTTTCCCTGGAACAGGGGATGGCTACACCTTC
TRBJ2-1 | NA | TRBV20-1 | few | CSAELYEQFF | TGCAGTGCTGAGCTTTATGAGCAGTTCTTC
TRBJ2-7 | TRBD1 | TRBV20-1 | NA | CSARFVGDRSSYEQYF | TGCAGTGCTAGATTCGTGGGGGACAGGAGCTCCTACGAGCAGTACTTC
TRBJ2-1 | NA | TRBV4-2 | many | CASSQGGGPYNEQFF | TGTGCCAGCAGCCAGGGGGGGGGCCCCTACAATGAGCAGTTCTTC
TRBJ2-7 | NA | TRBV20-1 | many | CSARDPGALRGYEQYF | TGCAGTGCTAGAGATCCCGGGGCCCTAAGGGGCTACGAGCAGTACTTC
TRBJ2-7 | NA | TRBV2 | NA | CASRPGVGVEQYF | TGTGCCAGCCGGCCAGGGGTGGGAGTCGAGCAGTACTTC
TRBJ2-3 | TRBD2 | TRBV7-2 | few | CASSLRGTSGVGDTQYF | TGTGCCAGCAGCTTAAGGGGCACTAGCGGGGTGGGGGATACGCAGTATTTT
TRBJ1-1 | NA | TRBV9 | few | CASSPLVRGYGTEAFF | TGTGCCAGCAGCCCCCTGGTCAGGGGCTACGGCACTGAAGCTTTCTTT
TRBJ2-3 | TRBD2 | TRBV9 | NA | CASSAAYWTSGSGAQYF | TGTGCCAGCAGCGCAGCTTATTGGACTAGCGGGAGCGGGGCGCAGTATTTT
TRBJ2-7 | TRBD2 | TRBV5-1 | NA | CASSPTRAGAYEQYF | TGCGCCAGCAGCCCAACTCGGGCGGGAGCGTACGAGCAGTACTTC
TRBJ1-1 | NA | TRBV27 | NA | CASSFGQQAFF | TGTGCCAGCAGTTTTGGCCAACAAGCTTTCTTT
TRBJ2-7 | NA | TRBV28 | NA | CASSPVGAHEQYF | TGTGCCAGCAGCCCCGTGGGGGCCCACGAGCAGTACTTC
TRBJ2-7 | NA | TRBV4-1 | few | CASSQGANYEQYF | TGCGCCAGCAGCCAAGGGGCCAACTACGAGCAGTACTTC
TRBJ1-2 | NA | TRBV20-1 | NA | CSASDRTSYGYTF | TGCAGTGCTTCGGATAGGACTAGCTATGGCTACACCTTC
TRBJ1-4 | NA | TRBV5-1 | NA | CASSLRGAEKLFF | TGCGCCAGCAGCCTCCGGGGGGCCGAAAAACTGTTTTTT
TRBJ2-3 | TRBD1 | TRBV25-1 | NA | CASSDPGQGWDTQYF | TGTGCCAGCAGTGACCCCGGACAGGGCTGGGATACGCAGTATTTT
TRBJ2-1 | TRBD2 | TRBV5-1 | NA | CASGPSGGAGQFF | TGCGCCAGCGGTCCTAGCGGGGGAGCCGGCCAGTTCTTC
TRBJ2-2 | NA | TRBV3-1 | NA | CASSSFPGETYTRELFF | TGTGCCAGCAGCTCCTTCCCCGGAGAAACCTACACCCGGGAGCTGTTTTTT
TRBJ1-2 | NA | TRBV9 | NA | CASNAGDYGYTF | TGTGCCAGCAACGCAGGGGACTATGGCTACACCTTC
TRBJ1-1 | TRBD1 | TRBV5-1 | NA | CASSLSGGQDGAFF | TGCGCCAGCAGCTTGTCGGGAGGACAGGACGGTGCTTTCTTT
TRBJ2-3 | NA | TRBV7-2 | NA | CASSMTGLGTDTQYF | TGTGCCAGCAGCATGACCGGTTTGGGCACAGATACGCAGTATTTT
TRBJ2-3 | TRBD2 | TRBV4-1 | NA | CASSQDWLAGGPGWDTQYF | TGCGCCAGCAGCCAAGATTGGCTAGCGGGAGGGCCAGGGTGGGATACGCAGTATTTT
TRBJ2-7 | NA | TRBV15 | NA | CATSRDTLGYEQYF | TGTGCCACCAGCAGAGATACATTGGGCTACGAGCAGTACTTC
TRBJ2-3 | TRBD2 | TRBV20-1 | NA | CSARVRTSHTDTQYF | TGCAGTGCTAGAGTTCGGACTAGCCATACAGATACGCAGTATTTT
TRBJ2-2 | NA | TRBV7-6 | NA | CASSLPLQGAGELFF | TGTGCCAGCAGCTTACCGTTACAGGGAGCAGGGGAGCTGTTTTTT
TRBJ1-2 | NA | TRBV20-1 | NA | CSARDRGGSYGYTF | TGCAGTGCTAGAGATCGGGGGGGTAGCTATGGCTACACCTTC
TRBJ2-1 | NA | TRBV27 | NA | CASSLQNPTYNEQFF | TGTGCCAGCAGTTTACAAAACCCTACCTACAATGAGCAGTTCTTC
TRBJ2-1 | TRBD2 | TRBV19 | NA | CASSSQREWGNEQFF | TGTGCCAGTAGTTCTCAGCGGGAGTGGGGGAATGAGCAGTTCTTC
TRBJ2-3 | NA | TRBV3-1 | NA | CASSQDPGQTDTQYF | TGTGCCAGCAGCCAAGACCCCGGACAGACAGATACGCAGTATTTT
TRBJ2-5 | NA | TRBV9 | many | CASSSSPGQQQETQYF | TGTGCCAGCAGCTCCTCACCGGGACAACAACAAGAGACCCAGTACTTC
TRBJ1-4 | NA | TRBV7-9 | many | CASSLKEDGVGEKLFF | TGTGCCAGCAGCTTAAAAGAGGACGGGGTAGGAGAAAAACTGTTTTTT
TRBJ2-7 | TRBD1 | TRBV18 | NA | CASSPKGAGIDEQYF | TGTGCCAGCTCACCAAAGGGGGCAGGCATCGACGAGCAGTACTTC
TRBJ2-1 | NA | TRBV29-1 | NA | CSVEGTSGSYNEQFF | TGCAGCGTTGAAGGGACATCTGGGTCCTACAATGAGCAGTTCTTC
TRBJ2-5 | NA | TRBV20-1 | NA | CSARALATEETQYF | TGCAGTGCTAGAGCCCTAGCGACCGAAGAGACCCAGTACTTC
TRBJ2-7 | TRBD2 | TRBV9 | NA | CASSAGGDSFSYEQYF | TGTGCCAGCAGCGCTGGGGGGGACTCCTTCTCCTACGAGCAGTACTTC
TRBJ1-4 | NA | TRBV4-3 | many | CASSQDMGARREKLFF | TGCGCCAGCAGCCAAGATATGGGGGCAAGGAGGGAAAAACTGTTTTTT